This T cell receptor (beta chain) was sequenced during a study of vaccination and CD4 T cells after COVID-19. Study details: Convalescent participants consisted of six males and four females, two being Hispanic. Sampling that followed vaccination took place a median roughly 69 days after dose two, within a range of 14 to 241. Overall study results and limits: Reactive clonotype counts went from median roughly 20 after infection to some 40 after vaccination, nonsignificantly.

The Oncomine TCR Beta short-read assay was what sequenced the DNA obtained from cultured CD4+ T cells. A single record per CDR3 protein comes from TCRdb applying MiXCR to the PCR reads. Among about 15,000 distinct CDR3 sequences, less than 65% were seen once, and the ten largest hold around 15%. This clonotype was seen just once. Its antigen remains unknown. Treatment indicated: roughly ten-day PBMC culture with coronavirus spike peptide pools or control peptides (ViraFEST assay). Culture conditions combined more than 1.5 million PBMCs per well with around 9.7 IU/ml IL-2 and 7.5 to 10 ug/ml peptide pools. Trimming cost V 3 bases and J 0 bases; bases outside gene matches: 5. CDR1 is SGHTS, CDR2 YDEGEE, per germline. The CDR3 loop spans 15 amino acids.

The receptor was derived from a human donor who had recovered from COVID-19. The chain joins TRBV5-8 to TRBJ1-2; 7 bases are a match to TRBD1. The sequenced sample consisted of CD4+ T cells from blood, cultured in vitro. CDR3 bases: TGTGCCAGCAGCTCGGGAGGGACAGCTAACTATGGCTACACCTTC. Its translation is CASSSGGTANYGYTF.